The 6 T cell receptor beta chains below come from one sample, sequenced in a study of early T cells in non-severe SARS-CoV-2 infection. TCRdb re-called the 5' RACE reads with MiXCR, one entry per CDR3 protein. The sample carries 55,000 to 75,000 distinct CDR3 sequences, approximately 9.3% recorded once. Sample: whole blood. The origin of the receptors is an adult who was a healthcare worker with PCR-confirmed SARS-CoV-2 infection or an uninfected control (not recorded which).

This clonotype came up a few times. J is TRBJ1-5 and V is TRBV20-1; D is possibly TRBD1 (6 bases). Looked up from germline, CDR1 is DFQATT and CDR2 is SNEGSKA (reference sequence). The CDR3 sequence is 16 residues long. V dropped 2 bases and J dropped 0 bases, with 14 bases sitting between them. The CDR3 spells CSARPSRQASNQPQHF. The CDR3 DNA is TGCAGTGCTAGACCATCGAGACAGGCTAGCAATCAGCCCCAGCATTTT.

The chain combines TRBV25-1 with TRBJ2-3; tentatively, D is TRBD1 or TRBD2 (6 bases each). CDR1 is MGHDK and CDR2 is SYGVNS in the germline V gene. The CDR3 consists of 12 residues. Between the trimmed V and J ends, which lost 4 bases and 8 bases, there was a span of 10 bases. CDR3 sequence reads: CASSAGAPTQYF. DNA of the CDR3: TGTGCCAGCAGTGCGGGGGCGCCTACGCAGTATTTT.

This clonotype was observed at least ten times. Here the CDR3 DNA reads TGTGCCAGTAGTGCCGTGGTCAGGGGCCACAATGAGCAGTTCTTC. This encodes CASSAVVRGHNEQFF. The V call is TRBV19, the J call TRBJ2-1; D perhaps matches TRBD1 (6 bases). CDR3 length equals 15 residues. CDR1 is LNHDA, CDR2 SQIVND, per germline (reference sequence). The ends were cut back, 5 bases at V and 5 bases at J, with 16 bases in the middle.

The genes are TRBV7-3 and TRBJ2-2, with 10 bases matching TRBD1. The V gene's germline CDR1 is SGHTA and CDR2 FQGTGA. The CDR3 runs to 17 residues. J was trimmed by 1 base and V by 5 bases; bases with no gene match: 7. DNA of the CDR3: TGTGCCAGCAGCATCCACCGGGACAGGGGGAACACCGGGGAGCTGTTTTTT. Translation gives CASSIHRDRGNTGELFF.

This clonotype came up many times. This chain uses TRBV7-6 with TRBJ2-3, with unresolved D. The CDR3 is 12 residues long. CDR1 and CDR2 from the germline V gene are SGHVS and FNYEAQ. V was shortened by 4 bases and J by 4 bases, with 6 bases between the two germline ends. Here the CDR3 reads CASSSPADTQYF. The DNA for the CDR3 is TGTGCCAGCAGCTCCCCCGCAGATACGCAGTATTTT.

This clonotype was detected a few times. This chain links TRBV27 with TRBJ1-2; D possibly corresponds to TRBD1 (5 bases). Germline CDR1 reads MNHEY; CDR2 reads SMNVEV (reference sequence). The CDR3 has 12 residues. Trimming shortened V by 6 bases and J by 8 bases, and 13 bases separated the two germline ends. CDR3 region: CASRNDRAGYTF. Written as DNA, the CDR3 is TGTGCCAGCAGGAACGACAGAGCCGGCTACACCTTC.